This T cell receptor beta chain was recovered during a study of CD8 T cells in ankylosing spondylitis. Notes on the study in general: With a CD8+ phenotype, disease-linked clones were relatively rare in peripheral blood. A motif in TCR beta, a set of eight highly homologous variants, appeared characteristic of ankylosing spondylitis blood. Enrichment of disease-linked clones was reportedly significant in matched ankylosing spondylitis synovial fluid.

TCRdb passed the 5' RACE reads through MiXCR, listing each CDR3 protein once. The table lists around 180,000 distinct CDR3 sequences, 10% to 15% of them singletons. This clonotype was seen more than once but under ten times. The antigen remains undetermined. Germline V gene lookup returns CDR1 DFQATT and CDR2 SNEGSKA (reference sequence). The CDR3 length is 14 residues. Trimming shortened V by 7 bases and J by 0 bases, and 14 bases separated the two germline ends. The sequence came from a female donor with ankylosing spondylitis or in good health (not recorded which). This rearrangement joins TRBV20-1 to TRBJ2-3; TRBD2 is a possible D gene (6 bases). The sequenced sample consisted of blood, either unsorted or a sorted T cell fraction (not recorded which). The CDR3 loop reads CSVSGAGSTDTQYF. As DNA, the CDR3 is TGCAGTGTTAGCGGAGCGGGCAGCACAGATACGCAGTATTTT.